A selection of T cell receptor beta chains follows, all from one sample in a study of cytomegalovirus exposure and HLA in healthy donors. TCRdb keeps only in-frame clones here, not all; method: immunoSEQ multiplex PCR. This repertoire shows some 80,000 clones, around 77% found once; its top ten account for about 3.5%. Sequencing was carried out using PBMCs. Receptors were obtained from a middle-aged man in good health and CMV-seronegative. Both conserved end residues are part of each CDR3. Fields, in order: J gene, D gene, V gene, CDR3 DNA, CDR3 protein. D genes are given only for firm matches.

TRBJ2-2 | - | TRBV5-5 | TGTGCCAGCAGCTTCCCCGTGGAGACCGGGGAGCTGTTTTTT | CASSFPVETGELFF
TRBJ1-5 | TRBD1 | TRBV28 | TGTGCCAGCCAAGGACAGGGACCGGATTCTGGATATCGGAATCAGCCCCAGCATTTT | CASQGQGPDSGYRNQPQHF
TRBJ1-2 | TRBD1 | TRBV4-1 | TGCGCCAGCAGCCAAGCAGGACAGGGCCAAAACTATGGCTACACCTTC | CASSQAGQGQNYGYTF
TRBJ2-1 | TRBD1 | TRBV5-6 | TGTGCCAGCAGCTTGAAATTGACAGGGACAAACAATGAGCAGTTCTTC | CASSLKLTGTNNEQFF
TRBJ2-6 | TRBD1 | TRBV10-3 | TGTGCCATCGGACAGGGCCTCTCCTCTGGGGCCAACGTCCTGACTTTC | CAIGQGLSSGANVLTF
TRBJ2-2 | - | TRBV7-9 | TGTGCCAGCAGCTTAGGTAACGCAGGGAGGACCGGGGAGCTGTTTTTT | CASSLGNAGRTGELFF
TRBJ2-5 | TRBD1 | TRBV27 | TGTGCCAGCAGCTCCACCTGGACAGGGTGGGGAGAGACCCAGTACTTC | CASSSTWTGWGETQYF
TRBJ2-5 | TRBD1 | TRBV7-3 | TGTGCCAGCAGCTCACCGGGACAGGGGGTTGAAGAGACCCAGTACTTC | CASSSPGQGVEETQYF
TRBJ1-2 | - | TRBV2 | TGTGCCAGCACGAAAGAACCCGTGGGCGAATCTGGCTACACCTTC | CASTKEPVGESGYTF
TRBJ2-5 | - | TRBV7-9 | TGTTCCAGCAGCCTAATAGCGCCCTCGGAGACCCAGTACTTC | CSSSLIAPSETQYF
TRBJ1-1 | - | TRBV6-5 | TGTGCCAGCAGTAGAGGGATGAACACTGAAGCTTTCTTT | CASSRGMNTEAFF
TRBJ1-5 | - | TRBV6-6 | TGTGCCAGCACCGAGAGGGGGTGGGATCAGCCCCAGCATTTT | CASTERGWDQPQHF
TRBJ2-5 | TRBD1 | TRBV7-8 | TGTGCCAGCAGCTACCGGGACAGGGGGCTTGAAGAGACCCAGTACTTC | CASSYRDRGLEETQYF
TRBJ1-6 | TRBD1 | TRBV18 | TGTGCCAGCTCGGACAGGGTTGGTGTTAATTCACCCCTCCACTTT | CASSDRVGVNSPLHF
TRBJ1-1 | - | TRBV5-1 | TGCGCCAGCAGGTCGGAGACAGGGAACACTGAAGCTTTCTTT | CASRSETGNTEAFF
TRBJ2-1 | - | TRBV4-3 | TGCGCCAGCAGCCAAGTAAGGACAGATTACAATGAGCAGTTCTTC | CASSQVRTDYNEQFF
TRBJ2-1 | - | TRBV6-6 | TGTGCCAGCAGACAGAACTGGCCTGAGTTCTTC | CASRQNWPEFF
TRBJ1-6 | - | TRBV11-2 | TGTGCCAGCAGCTTATCAGGGTCACCCCTCCACTTT | CASSLSGSPLHF
TRBJ1-3 | - | TRBV7-9 | TGTGCCAGCAGCTTAGGAAGTCAGGGCTTCTCTGGAAACACCATATATTTT | CASSLGSQGFSGNTIYF
TRBJ1-1 | TRBD1 | TRBV7-6 | TGTGCCAGCAGCTTGACAGGGGCGAACACTGAAGCTTTCTTT | CASSLTGANTEAFF
TRBJ1-3 | - | TRBV6-5 | TGTGCCAGCAGTTACTCTGGGACAACGCGAAACACCATATATTTT | CASSYSGTTRNTIYF
TRBJ1-4 | - | TRBV29-1 | TGCAGCGCGAACCTCGGGGGAACTAATGAAAAACTGTTTTTT | CSANLGGTNEKLFF
TRBJ1-1 | TRBD1 | TRBV18 | TGTGCCAGCTCATATACCCCGGGACAGGGCCACACTGAAGCTTTCTTT | CASSYTPGQGHTEAFF